One and the same sample provided the 28 T cell receptor beta chains below, sequenced in a study of beta chain features in type 1 diabetes. As every portion of the isolated RNA was reverse transcribed, the sequencing read expressed TCRB transcripts. Assay used: immunoSEQ multiplex PCR; TCRdb lists only in-frame clones, some missing. Among about 360,000 clones listed, 10% to 15% were seen once. Specimen: naive CD4+ T cells from blood. The receptors shown here come from a man younger than 35 in good health.

This clone was counted a few times. V and J are TRBV11-2 and TRBJ2-3; D gene unclear. This CDR3 has 13 residues. Per germline, CDR1 SGHAT and CDR2 FQNNGV. V was trimmed by 1 base and J by 5 bases, leaving 7 bases between them. CDR3 loop: CASSLGLEDTQYF. CDR3 DNA sequence: TGTGCCAGCAGCTTAGGGCTTGAAGATACGCAGTATTTT.

The sample holds a few counts of this clone. The rearrangement joins TRBV29-1 to TRBJ1-2; no firm D call. Trimming took 7 bases from V and 1 from J, leaving 7 bases between them. Looked up from germline, CDR1 is SQVTM and CDR2 is ANQGSEA. CDR3 length: 11 amino acids. CDR3 DNA: TGCAGCGCGGGTTTTAACTATGGCTACACCTTC. Its protein is CSAGFNYGYTF.

This clone was observed a few times. V usage is TRBV14 and J usage is TRBJ2-7, with 8 bases identical to TRBD2. The CDR3 runs to 15 residues. Losses at the gene ends were 1 base for V and 7 bases for J; bases not matched to a gene: 9. CDR1 SGHDN and CDR2 FVKESK come from the germline V gene. The CDR3 region is CASSQGHRGGREQYF. The CDR3, as DNA: TGTGCCAGCAGCCAAGGCCACCGGGGGGGTCGAGAGCAGTACTTC. The variable domain in full, with the rest retrieved from reference TRBV14 and TRBJ2-7, is EAGVTQFPSHSVIEKGQTVTLRCDPISGHDNLYWYRRVMGKEIKFLLHFVKESKQDESGMPNNRFLAERTGGTYSTLKVQPAELEDSGVYFCASSQGHRGGREQYFGPGTRLTVT.

The chain couples TRBV7-3 to TRBJ2-1; 8 positions agree with TRBD2. The CDR3 totals 16 residues. From germline, CDR1 is SGHTA and CDR2 FQGTGA. V lost 2 bases to trimming and J lost 6 bases; unmatched junction nucleotides: 9. CDR3 nucleotide sequence: TGTGCCAGCAGCTTAGCGGGGGGCTTTAATATCAATGAGCAGTTCTTC. It translates to CASSLAGGFNINEQFF.

This clone was detected a few times. V is TRBV7-9 and J is TRBJ2-4; 9 bases align to TRBD1. This CDR3 region has 18 residues. The germline V gene encodes CDR1 SEHNR and CDR2 FQNEAQ (reference sequence). J gave up 3 bases and V 1 base, and 10 bases lay outside the gene matches. CDR3 protein: CASSLGIRQGVFKNIQYF. CDR3 DNA sequence: TGTGCCAGCAGCTTAGGTATCCGACAGGGGGTTTTCAAAAACATTCAGTACTTC.

The rearrangement uses TRBV14 and TRBJ1-6; weak D call: TRBD1 (6 bases). Trimming cost V 4 bases and J 8 bases, with 12 bases left between them. From germline, CDR1 is SGHDN and CDR2 FVKESK. The CDR3 extends over 14 amino acids. CDR3 coding DNA: TGTGCCAGCAGCCCTCAGGGGTCTTATTCACCCCTCCACTTT. Amino acids: CASSPQGSYSPLHF.

In DNA form, the CDR3 reads TGTGCCAGCAGTGAATGGAGCGGGGGGATGGGGGACACAGATACGCAGTATTTT. This codes for CASSEWSGGMGDTDTQYF. The rearrangement uses TRBV25-1 and TRBJ2-3, with 9 bases lining up with TRBD2. V shed 1 base, J shed 2 bases, and the junction held 10 bases outside the gene matches. Germline assignment: CDR1 MGHDK and CDR2 SYGVNS. CDR3 length: 18 residues.

This clone came up a few times. The rearrangement links TRBV7-9 to TRBJ1-1; D is perhaps TRBD1 (6 bases). Germline CDR1 reads SEHNR; CDR2 reads FQNEAQ (reference sequence). This CDR3 is built from 13 residues. Trimming shortened V by 5 bases and J by 3 bases, and 10 bases separated the two germline ends. The CDR3 nucleotides are TGTGCCAGCAGCATACAGGGAGACACTGAAGCTTTCTTT. It is translated as CASSIQGDTEAFF.

Only a few counts were recorded for this clone. The CDR3 DNA sequence: TGTGCCAGCAGCTCGTCCAGGGGACCCTACGAGCAGTACTTC. As protein: CASSSSRGPYEQYF. The gene calls are TRBV7-2 and TRBJ2-7; a weak D match, TRBD1 (6 bases). This CDR3 comprises 14 residues. Trimming removed 4 bases from V and 2 bases from J, with 12 bases in between. Germline loops: CDR1 SGHTA, CDR2 FQGNSA.

The rearrangement links TRBV14 to TRBJ1-2, with D possibly being TRBD1 (6 bases). This CDR3 is built from 12 residues. Trimming left V 4 bases short and J 4 bases short, with 7 bases between. Germline V CDR1 and CDR2: SGHDN, FVKESK. CDR3 coding DNA: TGTGCCAGCAGCCCGACAGGCTATGGCTACACCTTC. Its protein product is CASSPTGYGYTF. The full variable domain, with the rest looked up from reference TRBV14 and TRBJ1-2, is EAGVTQFPSHSVIEKGQTVTLRCDPISGHDNLYWYRRVMGKEIKFLLHFVKESKQDESGMPNNRFLAERTGGTYSTLKVQPAELEDSGVYFCASSPTGYGYTFGSGTRLTVV.

The chain has TRBV7-3 and TRBJ1-2, with a tentative D call TRBD1 (6 bases). The V gene's germline CDR1 is SGHTA and CDR2 FQGTGA. This CDR3 is 13 amino acids long. The V gene lost 3 bases and the J gene lost 8 bases, with 13 bases spanning the gap. DNA of the CDR3: TGTGCCAGCAGCTTTACCAACAGGGACGGCTACACCTTC. The encoded protein is CASSFTNRDGYTF.

The chain uses TRBV18 and TRBJ2-5; D possibly corresponds to TRBD1 (5 bases). Trimming stripped 6 bases from V and 1 base from J, with 12 bases between. This CDR3 is built from 14 residues. Germline V lookup: CDR1 KGHSH, CDR2 LQKENI. CDR3 sequence reads: CASSIGHFQETQYF. In DNA, the CDR3 is TGTGCCAGCTCGATAGGACATTTCCAAGAGACCCAGTACTTC.

The chain combines TRBV30 with TRBJ2-7, with TRBD1 identical over 8 bases. The ends lost 2 bases at V and 4 bases at J; junction bases unmatched: 7. CDR1 is GTSNPN, CDR2 SVGIG, per germline (reference sequence). The CDR3 loop spans 14 amino acids. CDR3 sequence (DNA): TGTGCCTGGAGTCCTTTGGACAGGGCGTACGAGCAGTACTTC. It yields the protein CAWSPLDRAYEQYF.

With regard to this clone: Relative to the germline gene, one junction end is altered; a read error may explain this. The V gene is TRBV19, the J gene TRBJ2-5; D uncertain. CDR1 and CDR2 (germline): LNHDA, SQIVND (reference sequence). This CDR3 has 15 amino acids. CDR3 sequence: CASSLEGEGVETQYF. The CDR3, as DNA: TGTGCCAGTAGTTTAGAAGGAGAAGGAGTAGAGACCCAGTACTTC.

J is TRBJ1-2 and V is TRBV4-3, with a tentative D call TRBD1 (5 bases). CDR1 is LGHNA and CDR2 is YSLEER in the germline V gene. The CDR3 covers 16 residues. V was pared by 1 base and J by 4 bases, with 16 bases between. CDR3 bases: TGCGCCAGCAGCCAAGGGCGGCAGGGATGGAGCTATGGCTACACCTTC. Its translation: CASSQGRQGWSYGYTF.

The chain uses TRBV15 and TRBJ2-7; the match to TRBD1 covers 11 bases. The CDR3 is 16 amino acids. Trimming took 1 base from V and 5 from J; bases not matched to a gene: 7. Germline values: CDR1 LNHNV, CDR2 YYDKDF (reference sequence). The CDR3 nucleotides read TGTGCCACCAGCAGAGGCGGGACAGGGGGGGGGCACGAGCAGTACTTC. This gives the protein CATSRGGTGGGHEQYF.

The chain has TRBV7-2 and TRBJ2-3, with TRBD2 identical over 12 bases. This CDR3 comprises 16 residues. The V gene end was trimmed by 5 bases and the J gene end by 4 bases; junction bases not matched to a gene: 7. Germline values: CDR1 SGHTA, CDR2 FQGNSA. CDR3 sequence (DNA): TGTGCCAGCAGCCCGAGACTAGCGGGAGCCGCAGATACGCAGTATTTT. This translates into CASSPRLAGAADTQYF.

V is TRBV28 and J is TRBJ1-2; 9 bases are shared with TRBD1. V dropped 6 bases and J dropped 8; count of bases not matched to a gene: 10. Germline V gene lookup returns CDR1 MDHEN and CDR2 SYDVKM. The CDR3 has 14 amino acids. CDR3 in DNA: TGTGCCAGCAGCCGCCCCGGACAGGGGAAAGGCTACACCTTC. This codes for CASSRPGQGKGYTF.

This clone turned up a few times. The V gene is TRBV5-1, the J gene TRBJ1-1, with 8 bases identical to TRBD1. The CDR3 contains 14 residues. Germline CDR1 and CDR2: SGHRS and YFSETQ. V was pared by 5 bases and J by 0 bases, with 3 bases of the junction left unmatched. Here the CDR3 DNA reads TGCGCCAGCAGTCGGGACAGGTTGAACACTGAAGCTTTCTTT. It is translated as CASSRDRLNTEAFF.

This chain joins TRBV30 and TRBJ2-1, with D tentatively TRBD2 (5 bases). Trimming left V 2 bases short and J 8 bases short, with 10 bases between. Germline values: CDR1 GTSNPN, CDR2 SVGIG (reference sequence). The CDR3 totals 12 residues. Here the CDR3 DNA reads TGTGCCTGGAGTCCCGACTATGATGAGCAGTTCTTC. This sequence encodes CAWSPDYDEQFF.

This clone was counted between two and nine times. V gene TRBV28 combines with J gene TRBJ2-1; 16 bases are a match to TRBD2. Trimming removed 5 bases from V and 15 bases from J; junction bases left unmatched: 10. CDR3 length: 15 amino acids. The germline V gene has CDR1 MDHEN and CDR2 SYDVKM. The CDR3 DNA reads TGTGCCAGCAGTCCCGGGACTAGCGGGGGGGCCGTTATGTTCTTC. It encodes CASSPGTSGGAVMFF.

The chain employs TRBV29-1 and TRBJ1-1; the D is unclear. Germline V gene lookup returns CDR1 SQVTM and CDR2 ANQGSEA. Trimming removed 7 bases from V and 0 bases from J, with 6 bases in between. The length of the CDR3 is 11 residues. In nucleotides, the CDR3 is TGCAGCGCCGGAGTGAACACTGAAGCTTTCTTT. Protein: CSAGVNTEAFF.

The table lists this clone with a few counts. The J gene is TRBJ1-5, the V gene TRBV7-2, with 8 bases lining up with TRBD1. The V gene's germline CDR1 is SGHTA and CDR2 FQGNSA. The junction had 8 bases not matched to a gene; V was cut back by 5 bases and J by 5 bases. The CDR3 totals 15 residues. In DNA form, the CDR3 reads TGTGCCAGCAGCGGCCGGACAGGGAATCATCAGCCCCAGCATTTT. Translation gives CASSGRTGNHQPQHF.

This clone has only a few counts. This CDR3 is CASSPQGALSYNEQFF. CDR3 sequence (DNA): TGTGCCAGCTCACCACAAGGAGCTCTGTCCTACAATGAGCAGTTCTTC. The V gene is TRBV18, the J gene TRBJ2-1; D ambiguous. The CDR3 extends over 16 amino acids. Germline CDR1 KGHSH, CDR2 LQKENI. Between the trimmed V and J ends, which lost 1 base and 1 base, there was a span of 11 bases.

The table lists this clone with a few counts. The V and J genes are TRBV29-1 and TRBJ2-7, with a tentative D call TRBD2 (6 bases). Trimming stripped 7 bases from V and 2 bases from J, with 12 bases between. Per the germline V gene, CDR1 is SQVTM and CDR2 is ANQGSEA. CDR3 length equals 12 residues. Here the CDR3 reads CSGAEGAYEQYF. The CDR3 DNA follows: TGCAGCGGAGCGGAGGGTGCCTACGAGCAGTACTTC.

In its sample, this clone was seen a few times. The CDR3 spells CASSLSGSFFANTEAFF. CDR3 nucleotides: TGTGCCAGCAGTTTATCGGGCAGTTTTTTTGCCAACACTGAAGCTTTCTTT. V gene TRBV27 combines with J gene TRBJ1-1, with no clear D. The CDR3 extends over 17 amino acids. The V and J ends lost 0 bases and 2 bases respectively, with 16 bases between them. Looked up from germline, CDR1 is MNHEY and CDR2 is SMNVEV (reference sequence).

The genes are TRBV5-1 and TRBJ2-3; 9 bases map to TRBD2. Germline V lookup: CDR1 SGHRS, CDR2 YFSETQ. The CDR3 sequence is 13 residues long. The V segment lost 6 bases and the J segment 4 bases; nucleotides outside the gene matches: 3. This CDR3 reads CASTSGNADTQYF. The CDR3 coding sequence is TGCGCCAGCACTAGCGGGAATGCAGATACGCAGTATTTT. Combining the CDR3 with reference TRBV5-1 and TRBJ2-3 gives the whole variable domain KAGVTQTPRYLIKTRGQQVTLSCSPISGHRSVSWYQQTPGQGLQFLFEYFSETQRNKGNFPGRFSGRQFSNSRSEMNVSTLELGDSALYLCASTSGNADTQYFGPGTRLTVL.

The rearrangement joins TRBV7-2 to TRBJ1-1; D not certain. The length of the CDR3 is 14 residues. CDR1 is SGHTA and CDR2 is FQGNSA in the germline V gene. V dropped 0 bases and J dropped 6 bases, with 11 bases sitting between them. Here the CDR3 reads CASSLAGGLAEAFF. The DNA of the CDR3 is TGTGCCAGCAGCTTAGCAGGTGGGCTCGCTGAAGCTTTCTTT.